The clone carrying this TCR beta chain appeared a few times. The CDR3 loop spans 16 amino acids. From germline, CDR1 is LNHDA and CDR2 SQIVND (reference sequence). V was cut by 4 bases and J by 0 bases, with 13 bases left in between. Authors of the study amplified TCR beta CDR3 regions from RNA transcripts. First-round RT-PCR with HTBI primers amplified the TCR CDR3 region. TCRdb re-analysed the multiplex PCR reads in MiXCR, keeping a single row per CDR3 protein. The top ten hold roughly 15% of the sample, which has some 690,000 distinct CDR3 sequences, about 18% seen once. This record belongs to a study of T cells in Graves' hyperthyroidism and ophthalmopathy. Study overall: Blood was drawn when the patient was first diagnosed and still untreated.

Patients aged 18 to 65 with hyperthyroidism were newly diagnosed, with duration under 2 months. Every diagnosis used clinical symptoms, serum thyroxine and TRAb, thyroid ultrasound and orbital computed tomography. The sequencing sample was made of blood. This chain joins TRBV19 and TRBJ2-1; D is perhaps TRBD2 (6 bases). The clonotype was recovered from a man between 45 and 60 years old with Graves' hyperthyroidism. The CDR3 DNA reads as TGTGCCAGTAGTACCCGGAGGGATCTCTCCTACAATGAGCAGTTCTTC. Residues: CASSTRRDLSYNEQFF.